One sample yielded the 17 T cell receptor beta chains listed below, sequenced in a study of radiation and T cells in renal cell carcinoma. The protocol was immunoSEQ multiplex PCR, while the TCRdb copy is restricted to in-frame clones and leaves out a portion. The sample lists 130,000 to 150,000 clones, around nine tenths occurring once. Time point in this sample: baseline pretreatment blood. The treatment here: 15 Gy SBRT to primary tumor, nephrectomy 4 weeks later. Sequenced here: blood, sampled from a patient whose treatment included radiotherapy and nephrectomy. Receptor source: a woman aged 45-65 years with renal cell carcinoma.

The chain recombines TRBV2 with TRBJ1-5; no clear D. V was trimmed by 7 bases and J by 7 bases, leaving 14 bases between them. The CDR3 covers 13 residues. The V gene's germline CDR1 is SNHLY and CDR2 FYNNEI. The CDR3 coding sequence is TGTGCCAGCACCCTAAGCGAAAAACAGCCCCAGCATTTT. It codes for CASTLSEKQPQHF.

The chain recombines TRBV4-3 with TRBJ2-7; 10 nucleotides match TRBD1. V was pared by 4 bases and J by 5 bases, with 8 bases of the junction left unmatched. This CDR3 spans 15 amino acids. CDR1 is LGHNA, CDR2 YSLEER, per germline. This CDR3 reads CASSRTDRGIDEQYF. The CDR3 DNA reads as TGCGCCAGCAGCCGGACGGACAGGGGGATAGACGAGCAGTACTTC.

As to this clone: Other nucleotide sequences from this sample produce the same CDR3. The J gene is TRBJ2-7, the V gene TRBV5-1; D not certain. This CDR3 has 14 amino acids. With 0 bases removed from V and 3 bases from J, the gap between germline ends came to 10 bases. Germline V lookup: CDR1 SGHRS, CDR2 YFSETQ. CDR3 amino acids: CASSLGTGGYEQYF. The CDR3, as DNA: TGCGCCAGCAGCTTGGGGACGGGCGGCTACGAGCAGTACTTC.

This clone was seen once. The chain carries TRBV19 and TRBJ2-1; 8 bases align to TRBD1. Germline CDR1 and CDR2: LNHDA and SQIVND (reference sequence). The CDR3 loop spans 14 amino acids. J lost 3 bases, V lost 4 bases, and 2 bases had no gene match. CDR3 in amino acids: CASSKQGDYNEQFF. The CDR3 DNA is TGTGCCAGTAGTAAACAGGGGGACTACAATGAGCAGTTCTTC. Complete variable domain (other parts from reference TRBV19 and TRBJ2-1): DGGITQSPKYLFRKEGQNVTLSCEQNLNHDAMYWYRQDPGQGLRLIYYSQIVNDFQKGDIAEGYSVSREKKESFPLTVTSAQKNPTAFYLCASSKQGDYNEQFFGPGTRLTVL.

This chain links TRBV5-1 with TRBJ2-3; 9 nucleotides line up with TRBD2. V trimming: 4 bases; J trimming: 2 bases; junction bases outside the gene matches: 8. The CDR3 extends over 16 amino acids. Germline V gives CDR1 SGHRS, CDR2 YFSETQ. As DNA, the CDR3 is TGCGCCAGCAGCCCCGGGACTAGCCCAAACACAGATACGCAGTATTTT. Translation: CASSPGTSPNTDTQYF.

This sequence joins TRBV15 and TRBJ1-3; no clear D gene. Germline V gene sequence: CDR1 LNHNV, CDR2 YYDKDF (reference sequence). V lost 5 bases, J lost 6 bases, and 11 bases lay in between. CDR3 size: 13 residues. The CDR3 DNA is TGTGCCACCAGCGTAAGGGTATCAAACACCATATATTTT. Protein: CATSVRVSNTIYF.

The chain has TRBV6-1 and TRBJ1-6, with D uncertain. This CDR3 is built from 14 residues. Trimming took 7 bases from V and 8 from J, leaving 15 bases between them. Germline V CDR1 and CDR2: MNHNS, SASEGT. The CDR3 DNA sequence: TGTGCCAGCACCGTGAGTCCCCGGGATTCACCCCTCCACTTT. Encoded protein: CASTVSPRDSPLHF.

The J gene is TRBJ2-7, the V gene TRBV11-3; TRBD1 matches 10 bases. The CDR3 is made up of 15 amino acids. With V trimmed by 5 bases and J by 2 bases, 6 bases remained unmatched. Germline-derived CDR1 and CDR2 are SGHNT and YENEEA. CDR3 bases: TGTGCCAGCAGCCTCGGGACAGGGGCGCCCTACGAGCAGTACTTC. It translates to CASSLGTGAPYEQYF. The full variable domain, completed using reference TRBV11-3 and TRBJ2-7, is EAGVVQSPRYKIIEKKQPVAFWCNPISGHNTLYWYLQNLGQGPELLIRYENEEAVDDSQLPKDRFSAERLKGVDSTLKIQPAELGDSAVYLCASSLGTGAPYEQYFGPGTRLTVT.

The rearrangement uses TRBV9 and TRBJ1-1; 8 bases line up with TRBD1. CDR3 length: 13 residues. Germline CDR1 reads SGDLS; CDR2 reads YYNGEE. V was clipped by 4 bases and J by 5 bases; unmatched bases: 4. The CDR3 spells CASSPTGGTEAFF. The CDR3 DNA sequence: TGTGCCAGCAGCCCAACAGGGGGAACTGAAGCTTTCTTT.

A few counts support this clone. This chain connects TRBV7-9 to TRBJ1-3; no firm D call. The CDR3 has 14 amino acids. The V end lost 7 bases, the J end lost 4 bases, and 14 bases lay between the germline ends. CDR1 is SEHNR, CDR2 FQNEAQ, per germline (reference sequence). The CDR3 protein is CASTRLTPGNTIYF. CDR3 bases: TGTGCCAGCACTCGACTGACCCCGGGAAACACCATATATTTT.

The rearrangement joins TRBV6-6 to TRBJ1-1; D is perhaps TRBD1 (5 bases). The germline CDR1 and CDR2 sequences are MNHNY and SVGAGI (reference sequence). V gave up 2 bases and J gave up 3 bases, with 13 bases separating them. The CDR3 is 15 residues long. The CDR3, as DNA: TGTGCCAGCAGTTACCGTTCAGGGTTGGACACTGAAGCTTTCTTT. Its translation is CASSYRSGLDTEAFF.

The chain carries TRBV30 and TRBJ1-6; no definite D call. Germline V CDR1 and CDR2: GTSNPN, SVGIG (reference sequence). This CDR3 is 16 amino acids long. V lost 0 bases and J lost 5, with 14 bases in between. The CDR3 region has the DNA TGTGCCTGGAGTGTTCCCGTGGGATATGATAATTCACCCCTCCACTTT. Translation gives CAWSVPVGYDNSPLHF.

This sequence joins TRBV23-1 and TRBJ1-4, with D unresolved. TRBV23-1 is assigned to the ORF class and has an uncertain function. The CDR3 length is 17 residues. V was cut by 6 bases and J by 5 bases, with 22 bases left in between. The CDR3 reads CASRPFRGPPVNEKLFF. DNA of the CDR3: TGCGCCAGCAGACCCTTTCGAGGGCCTCCCGTGAATGAAAAACTGTTTTTT.

This CDR3 is CASSLEAATGSGNTIYF. CDR3 bases: TGCGCCAGCAGCTTGGAGGCAGCAACCGGTTCTGGAAACACCATATATTTT. The V and J genes are TRBV5-1 and TRBJ1-3; D ambiguous. The germline gives CDR1 SGHRS, CDR2 YFSETQ. This CDR3 has 17 residues. V dropped 0 bases and J dropped 1 base, with 14 bases sitting between them. Full variable domain (missing parts from reference TRBV5-1 and TRBJ1-3): KAGVTQTPRYLIKTRGQQVTLSCSPISGHRSVSWYQQTPGQGLQFLFEYFSETQRNKGNFPGRFSGRQFSNSRSEMNVSTLELGDSALYLCASSLEAATGSGNTIYFGEGSWLTVV.

CDR3 bases: TGTGCCAGCAGCTTTGACCAGAACTATGGCTACACCTTC. It translates to CASSFDQNYGYTF. The V and J genes are TRBV28 and TRBJ1-2; D uncertain. The germline V gene has CDR1 MDHEN and CDR2 SYDVKM. The CDR3 totals 13 residues. V was shortened by 6 bases and J by 2 bases, with 10 bases between the two germline ends.

V is TRBV7-9 and J is TRBJ2-2, with no clear D. CDR1 and CDR2 from the germline V gene are SEHNR and FQNEAQ (reference sequence). Trimming cost V 1 base and J 0 bases, with 12 bases left between them. This CDR3 spans 17 amino acids. This chain's CDR3 is CASSLDYGGSNTGELFF. The DNA of the CDR3 is TGTGCCAGCAGCTTAGACTACGGCGGTTCGAACACCGGGGAGCTGTTTTTT.

This chain uses TRBV5-1 with TRBJ1-6, with D possibly matching TRBD1 (5 bases). Germline V lookup: CDR1 SGHRS, CDR2 YFSETQ. The ends were cut back, 1 base at V and 1 base at J, with 15 bases in the middle. CDR3 size: 18 residues. This CDR3 is CASSLIGQGRSYNSPLHF. CDR3 in DNA: TGCGCCAGCAGCTTGATCGGGCAGGGACGATCCTATAATTCACCCCTCCACTTT. Looking up the rest from reference TRBV5-1 and TRBJ1-6 gives the full variable domain: KAGVTQTPRYLIKTRGQQVTLSCSPISGHRSVSWYQQTPGQGLQFLFEYFSETQRNKGNFPGRFSGRQFSNSRSEMNVSTLELGDSALYLCASSLIGQGRSYNSPLHFGNGTRLTVT.